This TCR beta chain was obtained from a study of blood T cell repertoires in COVID-19. CDR3 length: 17 residues. Germline assignment: CDR1 SEHNR and CDR2 FQNEAQ (reference sequence). With 0 bases removed from V and 8 bases from J, the gap between germline ends came to 22 bases. TCRdb keeps only in-frame clones here, not all; method: immunoSEQ multiplex PCR. Counted here are roughly 230,000 clones, almost 85% occurring once; the ten biggest clones make up 4%. The source is a man over 45 with acute or convalescent COVID-19. What was sequenced was peripheral blood. The chain uses TRBV7-9 and TRBJ1-2; a possible D gene is TRBD1 (6 bases). Here the CDR3 DNA reads TGTGCCAGCAGCTTAGCCCTCGGACAGCGACAGATGAGCGGCTACACCTTC. It translates to CASSLALGQRQMSGYTF.